These 5 T cell receptor beta chains were sequenced from one sample in a study of blood T cell repertoires in COVID-19. Clones were sequenced by immunoSEQ multiplex PCR, and TCRdb holds only the in-frame ones, with some missing. The sample lists around 100,000 clones, about 80% occurring once. The specimen sequenced was peripheral blood. The receptors derive from a man in his 70s with active or convalescent COVID-19.

The genes are TRBV9 and TRBJ1-2; 9 bases line up with TRBD1. Trimming took 0 bases from V and 4 from J; bases not matched to a gene: 4. Germline V CDR1 and CDR2: SGDLS, YYNGEE. This CDR3 is 15 amino acids long. In nucleotides, the CDR3 is TGTGCCAGCAGCGTAGGACAGGGGGTTCCCTATGGCTACACCTTC. Its protein product is CASSVGQGVPYGYTF.

This clone has a count of ten or more. The chain joins TRBV25-1 to TRBJ2-2, with 12 bases matching TRBD1. The CDR3 runs to 18 residues. With 3 bases clipped from V and 6 bases from J, the junction kept 11 bases outside the gene matches. The germline V gene has CDR1 MGHDK and CDR2 SYGVNS. CDR3 sequence (DNA): TGTGCCAGCAGTGAGGGACAGGGGGCCGGGGGGGCGGCCGGGGAGCTGTTTTTT. Amino acid sequence: CASSEGQGAGGAAGELFF.

The chain couples TRBV7-2 to TRBJ2-5, with no clear D. The CDR3 has 12 amino acids. Germline V gene sequence: CDR1 SGHTA, CDR2 FQGNSA. Deletions cut 5 bases from V and 5 bases from J, with 9 bases between. The CDR3 bases are TGTGCCAGCAGCCAGGTCGTGGAGACCCAGTACTTC. Its translation is CASSQVVETQYF.

The chain couples TRBV12-3 or TRBV12-4 to TRBJ1-5; a weak D match, TRBD1 (5 bases). CDR3 length: 12 amino acids. Trimming pared 7 bases from V and 6 bases from J, leaving 10 bases between. The CDR3 DNA follows: TGTGCCAGCACCAGGGATCTTCAGCCCCAGCATTTT. Translating it yields CASTRDLQPQHF.

The J gene is TRBJ2-5, the V gene TRBV25-1; tentative D call: TRBD2 (7 bases). The CDR3 has 14 amino acids. V was trimmed by 4 bases and J by 3 bases, leaving 12 bases between them. Germline lookup yields CDR1 MGHDK and CDR2 SYGVNS. CDR3 amino acids: CASSGGGNEETQYF. CDR3 in DNA: TGTGCCAGCAGTGGGGGGGGCAACGAAGAGACCCAGTACTTC.